This is a list of T cell receptor beta chains from one sample in a study of coeliac disease. Libraries were prepared by immunoSEQ multiplex PCR; TCRdb keeps only in-frame clonotypes and omits some of them. Counted here are approximately 7,000 clones, about 62% occurring once; the ten biggest clones make up approximately 20%. The material sequenced was lymphocytes from the gut lamina propria. Source of these receptors: a man aged 55 to 70 with celiac disease on a gluten-free diet. Both conserved end residues are part of each CDR3. D genes are given only for firm matches. Size is omitted from some rows. Given values are once, few, many or a class for expanded clones.

v_gene	d_gene	abundance	j_gene	CDR3aa	CDR3nt
TRBV28	TRBD1	.	TRBJ1-5	CASREGAGQPQHF	TGTGCCAGCAGAGAGGGGGCAGGCCAGCCCCAGCATTTT
TRBV6-1	.	.	TRBJ2-2	CASKVAENTGELFF	TGTGCCAGCAAGGTAGCGGAAAACACCGGGGAGCTGTTTTTT
TRBV9	.	.	TRBJ2-5	CASSVLGSRFQETQYF	TGTGCCAGCAGCGTTTTGGGCAGCCGATTCCAAGAGACCCAGTACTTC
TRBV6-1	.	.	TRBJ2-4	CASSEASRAAKNIQYF	TGTGCCAGCAGTGAGGCATCCAGGGCGGCCAAAAACATTCAGTACTTC
TRBV5-6	TRBD2	.	TRBJ2-1	CASSWGEGQVYNEQFF	TGTGCCAGCAGCTGGGGGGAGGGCCAGGTGTACAATGAGCAGTTCTTC
TRBV4-1	TRBD2	.	TRBJ2-5	CASSPYSGGIGETQYF	TGCGCCAGCAGTCCCTACTCCGGGGGGATCGGAGAGACCCAGTACTTC
TRBV7-2	.	.	TRBJ2-5	CASSSFSGRETQYF	TGTGCCAGCAGCTCATTCAGCGGGCGAGAGACCCAGTACTTC
TRBV10-1	TRBD2	.	TRBJ2-5	CASSGQGGAQYF	TGCGCCAGCAGTGGCCAGGGAGGGGCCCAGTACTTC
TRBV2	.	.	TRBJ1-2	CASSEYRGYTF	TGTGCCAGCAGTGAATACAGGGGCTACACCTTC
TRBV5-4	.	.	TRBJ2-7	CASSLRQGQDEQYF	TGTGCCAGCAGCTTGAGGCAGGGGCAAGACGAGCAGTACTTC
TRBV5-4	TRBD2	.	TRBJ2-6	CASSSGRDRSGANVLTF	TGTGCCAGCAGCTCGGGGAGGGATAGGTCTGGGGCCAACGTCCTGACTTTC
TRBV9	TRBD1	few	TRBJ2-3	CASSSKVGDRADTQYF	TGTGCCAGCAGCTCAAAGGTTGGGGACAGAGCAGATACGCAGTATTTT
TRBV6-1	.	.	TRBJ1-5	CASSVRVYSNQPQHF	TGTGCCAGCAGTGTACGGGTTTATAGCAATCAGCCCCAGCATTTT
TRBV5-1	.	once	TRBJ2-7	CASSLDVTPEGQYF	TGCGCCAGCAGCTTGGATGTCACCCCTGAGGGGCAGTACTTC
TRBV28	TRBD1	.	TRBJ2-4	CASSLVKQGEAKNIQYF	TGTGCCAGCAGTTTAGTTAAACAGGGGGAAGCCAAAAACATTCAGTACTTC
TRBV5-8	.	once	TRBJ2-3	CASSLVQGTDTQYF	TGTGCCAGCAGCTTGGTGCAGGGTACAGATACGCAGTATTTT
TRBV6-5	.	.	TRBJ2-7	CASSRLYEQYF	TGTGCCAGCAGCCGCCTATACGAGCAGTACTTC
TRBV10-3	TRBD1	few	TRBJ1-1	CAAAPGTGNTEAFF	TGTGCCGCCGCCCCCGGGACAGGGAACACTGAAGCTTTCTTT